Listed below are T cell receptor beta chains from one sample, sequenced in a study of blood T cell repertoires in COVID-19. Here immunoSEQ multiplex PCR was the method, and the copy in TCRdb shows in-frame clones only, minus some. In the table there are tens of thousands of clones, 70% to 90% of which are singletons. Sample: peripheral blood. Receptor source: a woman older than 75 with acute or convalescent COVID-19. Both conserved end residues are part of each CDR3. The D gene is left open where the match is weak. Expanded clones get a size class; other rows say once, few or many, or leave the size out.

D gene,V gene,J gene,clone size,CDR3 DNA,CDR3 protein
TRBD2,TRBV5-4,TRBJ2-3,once,TGTGCCAGCAGCCGCCGACTAGCGGGGGGGAAGAGAGATACGCAGTATTTT,CASSRRLAGGKRDTQYF
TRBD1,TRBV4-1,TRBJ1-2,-,TGCGCCAGCAGCCAAGATACCGGGACAGGGGGTAACTATGGCTACACCTTC,CASSQDTGTGGNYGYTF
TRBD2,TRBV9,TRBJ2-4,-,TGTGCCAGCAGCGTAGGGCGGGAGGCCAAAAACATTCAGTACTTC,CASSVGREAKNIQYF
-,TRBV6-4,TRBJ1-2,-,TGTGCCAGCAGTGACGCGGGGACTTTCCTTTATGGCTACACCTTC,CASSDAGTFLYGYTF
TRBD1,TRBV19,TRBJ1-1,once,TGTGCCAGTAGTATATCACAGGGGATGAACACTGAAGCTTTCTTT,CASSISQGMNTEAFF
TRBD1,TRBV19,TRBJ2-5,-,TGTGCCAGTAGTCGACGATTATCCGGGACAGGGTTAGGGGAGACCCAGTACTTC,CASSRRLSGTGLGETQYF
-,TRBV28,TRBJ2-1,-,TGTGCCAGCAGCTCCCCCGGGCAGGGCCACAATGAGCAGTTCTTC,CASSSPGQGHNEQFF
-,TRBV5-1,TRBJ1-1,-,TGCGCCAGCAGCTATCAGGGGCACACTGAAGCTTTCTTT,CASSYQGHTEAFF
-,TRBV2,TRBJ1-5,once,TGTGCCAGCGGGGAGACGTTTCAAAATCAGCCCCAGCATTTT,CASGETFQNQPQHF
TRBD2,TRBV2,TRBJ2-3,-,TGTGCCAGCAGCCTTCTAGCGGGGGGGAGGGATACGCAGTATTTT,CASSLLAGGRDTQYF
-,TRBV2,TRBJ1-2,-,TGTGCCAGCAGTGCGGCAGGGAACTATGGCTACACCTTC,CASSAAGNYGYTF